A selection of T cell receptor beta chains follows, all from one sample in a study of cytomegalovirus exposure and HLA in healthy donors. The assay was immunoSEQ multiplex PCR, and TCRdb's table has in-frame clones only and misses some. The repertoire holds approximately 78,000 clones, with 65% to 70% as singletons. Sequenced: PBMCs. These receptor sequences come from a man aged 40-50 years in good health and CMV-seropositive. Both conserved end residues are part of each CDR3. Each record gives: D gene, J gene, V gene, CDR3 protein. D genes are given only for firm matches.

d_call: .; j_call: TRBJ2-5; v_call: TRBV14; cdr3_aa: CASSQDFAETQYF
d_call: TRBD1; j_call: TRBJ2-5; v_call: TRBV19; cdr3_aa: CAGSVRSGTVSAEQYF
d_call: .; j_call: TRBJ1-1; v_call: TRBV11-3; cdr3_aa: CASSFIGVTPEAFF
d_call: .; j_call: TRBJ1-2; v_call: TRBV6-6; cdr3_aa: CASGGGVNRALGYTF
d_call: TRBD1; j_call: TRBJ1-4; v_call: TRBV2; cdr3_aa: CASQWRDRANEKLFF
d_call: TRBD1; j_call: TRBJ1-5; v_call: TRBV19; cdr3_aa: CASADGGQGHQPQHF
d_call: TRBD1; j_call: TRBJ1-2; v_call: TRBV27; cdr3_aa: CASTPRWSGGADGYTF
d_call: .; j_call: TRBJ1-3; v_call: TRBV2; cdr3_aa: CASRPSSGNTIYF
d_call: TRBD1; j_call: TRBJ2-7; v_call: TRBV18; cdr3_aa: CASSSYGTGEYEQYF
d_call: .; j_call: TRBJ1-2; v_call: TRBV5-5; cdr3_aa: CASSFGDYGYTF
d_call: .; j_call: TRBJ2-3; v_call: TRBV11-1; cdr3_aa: CASTPGKWGDPTDTQYF
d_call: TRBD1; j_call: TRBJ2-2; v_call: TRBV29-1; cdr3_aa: CSVGTPLGTGTGRVTGELFF
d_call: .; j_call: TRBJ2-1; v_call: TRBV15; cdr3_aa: CATSRLLGTQQLNEQFF
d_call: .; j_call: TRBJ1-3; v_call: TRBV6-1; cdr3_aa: CASSEGQHSGNTIYF
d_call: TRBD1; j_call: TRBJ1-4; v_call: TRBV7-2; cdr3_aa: CASSRGTGGVGEKLFF
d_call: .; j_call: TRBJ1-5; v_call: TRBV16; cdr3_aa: CASSPRGGFDSNQPQHF
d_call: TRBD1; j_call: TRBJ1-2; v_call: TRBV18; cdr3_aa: CASSPDRGNNYGYTF
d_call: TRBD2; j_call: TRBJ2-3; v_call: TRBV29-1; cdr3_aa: CSVLAGGYTDTQYF
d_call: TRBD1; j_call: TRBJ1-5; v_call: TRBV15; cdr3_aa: CATSRDRGRNQPQHF
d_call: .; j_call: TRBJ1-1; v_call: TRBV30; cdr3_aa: CAWRASRKSEAFF
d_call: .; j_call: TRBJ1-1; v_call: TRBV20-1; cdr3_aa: CSAWVGVGAFF
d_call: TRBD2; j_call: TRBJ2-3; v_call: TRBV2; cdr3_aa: CASKGTSGGGDTQYF
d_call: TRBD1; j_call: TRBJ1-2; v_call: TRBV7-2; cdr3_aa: CASSLGARDRPSGYTF
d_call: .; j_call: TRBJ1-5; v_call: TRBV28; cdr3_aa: CASSSPVQGSVFVRWGHGNQPQHF
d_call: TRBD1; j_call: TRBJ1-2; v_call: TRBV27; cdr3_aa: CASSTLTGQNYGYTF
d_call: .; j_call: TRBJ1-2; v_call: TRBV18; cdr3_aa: CASSPKAGANYGYTF
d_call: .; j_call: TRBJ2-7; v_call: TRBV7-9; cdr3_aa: CASGEEGTYEQYF
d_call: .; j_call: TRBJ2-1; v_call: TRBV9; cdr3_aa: CASSVGQISNEQFF
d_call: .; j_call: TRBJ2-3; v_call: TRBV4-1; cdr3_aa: CASSQDPPFDTQYF
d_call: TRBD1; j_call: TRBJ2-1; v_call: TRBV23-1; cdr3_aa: CASSPAQGTVDNEQFF
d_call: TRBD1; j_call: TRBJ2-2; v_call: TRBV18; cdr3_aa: CASSPSQGADTGELFF
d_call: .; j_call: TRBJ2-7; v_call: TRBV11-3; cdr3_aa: CASIQKEKGAYEQYF
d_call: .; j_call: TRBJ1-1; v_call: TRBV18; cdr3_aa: CASSPPSVNTEAFF
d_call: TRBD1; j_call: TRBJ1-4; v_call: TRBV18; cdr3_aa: CASSPGGTANTNEKLFF
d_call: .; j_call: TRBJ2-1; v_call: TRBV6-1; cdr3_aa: CASIYPGQDNNEQFF
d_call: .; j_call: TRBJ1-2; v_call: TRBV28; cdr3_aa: CASSLQVDGYTF
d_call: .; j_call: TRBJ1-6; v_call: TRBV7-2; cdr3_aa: CASSLSVNSPLHF
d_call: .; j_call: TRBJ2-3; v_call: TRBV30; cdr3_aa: CAWGVHDSWLTDTQYF
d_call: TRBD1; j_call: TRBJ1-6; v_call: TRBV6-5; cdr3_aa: CASSQQGANSPLHF
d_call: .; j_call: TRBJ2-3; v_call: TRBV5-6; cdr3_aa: CASSLADKATDTQYF
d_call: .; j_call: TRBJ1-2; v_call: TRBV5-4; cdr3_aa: CASSLGLDGYTF
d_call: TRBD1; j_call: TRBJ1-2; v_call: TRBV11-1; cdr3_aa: CASSSETGQGYTF
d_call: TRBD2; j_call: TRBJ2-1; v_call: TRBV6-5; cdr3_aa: CASRPGTSNYNEQFF
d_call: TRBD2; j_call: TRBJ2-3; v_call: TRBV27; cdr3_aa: CASKLAASTDTQYF
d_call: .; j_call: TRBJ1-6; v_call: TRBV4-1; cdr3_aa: CASSQPISRGSPLHF
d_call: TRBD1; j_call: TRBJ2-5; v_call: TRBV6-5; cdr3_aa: CASSTSTGEQYF
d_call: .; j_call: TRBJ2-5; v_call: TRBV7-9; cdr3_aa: CASSLEVAETQYF
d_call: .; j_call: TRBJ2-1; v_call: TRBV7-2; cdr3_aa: CASSSLGADEQFF
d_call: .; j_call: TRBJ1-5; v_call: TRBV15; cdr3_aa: CATSSGRRIGNQPQHF
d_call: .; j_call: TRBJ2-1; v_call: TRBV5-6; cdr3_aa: CASSLVAGDFSYNEQFF